The rows below give T cell receptor beta chains drawn from one sample of a study of blood T cell repertoires in COVID-19. Method: immunoSEQ multiplex PCR; TCRdb's copy keeps in-frame clones and lacks some. The table lists 370,000 or so clones, 80% to 90% of them singletons. Sequencing was performed on PBMCs or T cells enriched from blood (not recorded which). The receptor set was obtained from a man aged 25 to 40 who had recovered from COVID-19. Each CDR3 is given with its conserved first and last residue. D genes are given only for firm matches. The size entry is marked missing in some rows and otherwise reads once, few, many or a size class.

v_call	d_call	clone_size	j_call	cdr3_aa	cdr3_nt
TRBV10-3	TRBD1	-	TRBJ1-3	CAISVGAGGSGNTIYF	TGTGCCATCAGTGTAGGAGCAGGGGGCTCTGGAAACACCATATATTTT
TRBV5-1	TRBD1	once	TRBJ1-1	CASSLGDRAMNTEAFF	TGCGCCAGCAGCTTGGGGGACAGGGCCATGAACACTGAAGCTTTCTTT
TRBV18	TRBD1	-	TRBJ1-1	CASSRATGNKNTEAFF	TGTGCCAGCTCACGGGCGACAGGGAACAAGAACACTGAAGCTTTCTTT
TRBV2	-	-	TRBJ1-4	CASSEGGTPTNEKLFF	TGTGCCAGCAGTGAAGGGGGGACTCCAACTAATGAAAAACTGTTTTTT
TRBV18	-	-	TRBJ1-1	CASSSTDSGTEAFF	TGTGCCAGCTCATCAACGGATTCAGGGACTGAAGCTTTCTTT
TRBV6-5	-	once	TRBJ2-5	CASSSEGKTQYF	TGTGCCAGCAGTTCTGAGGGAAAGACCCAGTACTTC
TRBV7-2	-	once	TRBJ1-2	CASSLGRTANYGYTF	TGTGCCAGCAGCTTAGGCCGGACAGCCAACTATGGCTACACCTTC
TRBV6-2/TRBV6-3	-	-	TRBJ2-7	CASSWLGRAGEQYF	TGTGCCAGCAGTTGGCTCGGCAGGGCTGGCGAGCAGTACTTC
TRBV2	TRBD1	-	TRBJ1-4	CASSESLGTGRDRANEKLFF	TGTGCCAGCAGTGAGAGTCTAGGGACAGGGAGGGATCGAGCTAATGAAAAACTGTTTTTT
TRBV5-4	TRBD1	-	TRBJ2-7	CASSVGQGGRYEQYF	TGTGCCAGCAGTGTCGGACAGGGAGGCCGCTACGAGCAGTACTTC
TRBV4-3	-	-	TRBJ1-1	CASSQHSGGGTEAFF	TGCGCCAGCAGCCAACACTCGGGCGGCGGGACTGAAGCTTTCTTT
TRBV6-2/TRBV6-3	-	once	TRBJ1-2	CASSQTGNYGYTF	TGTGCCAGCAGTCAGACGGGGAACTATGGCTACACCTTC
TRBV9	TRBD1	once	TRBJ1-4	CASSVGQGNREKLFF	TGTGCCAGCAGCGTAGGACAGGGAAATCGTGAAAAACTGTTTTTT
TRBV12-2	-	-	TRBJ1-1	CASRRGTGMVDTEAFF	TGTGCAAGTCGGAGAGGGACAGGGATGGTGGACACTGAAGCTTTCTTT
TRBV5-1	-	few	TRBJ1-3	CASSLNPSSGNTIYF	TGCGCCAGCAGCTTGAATCCGAGCTCTGGAAACACCATATATTTT
TRBV9	TRBD1	-	TRBJ1-1	CASSSRRDRGVTEAFF	TGTGCCAGCAGCTCAAGAAGGGACAGGGGCGTCACTGAAGCTTTCTTT
TRBV9	-	once	TRBJ1-1	CASSRREGRMNTEAFF	TGTGCCAGCAGCAGACGGGAGGGCCGTATGAACACTGAAGCTTTCTTT
TRBV9	TRBD1	-	TRBJ2-7	CASSYGTGAYEQYF	TGTGCCAGCAGTTACGGGACAGGGGCCTACGAGCAGTACTTC
TRBV5-1	-	-	TRBJ1-5	CASSLAGGERQHF	TGCGCCAGCAGCTTGGCGGGGGGGGAACGCCAGCATTTT
TRBV5-6	-	few	TRBJ2-5	CASSLIQQETQYF	TGTGCCAGCAGCTTGATCCAACAAGAGACCCAGTACTTC
TRBV10-1	-	-	TRBJ2-7	CASSAGLYYEQYF	TGCGCCAGCAGTGCAGGGTTGTACTACGAGCAGTACTTC
TRBV27	-	-	TRBJ2-7	CASRRQYSYEQYF	TGTGCCAGCAGAAGACAATACTCCTACGAGCAGTACTTC
TRBV29-1	-	-	TRBJ1-2	CSVGYRVSNYGYTF	TGCAGCGTTGGATACAGGGTTTCTAACTATGGCTACACCTTC
TRBV11-3	-	-	TRBJ2-1	CASSHGGRGEQFF	TGTGCCAGCAGCCACGGGGGGCGAGGTGAGCAGTTCTTC
TRBV5-1	-	few	TRBJ2-1	CASSPGEGAELF	TGCGCCAGCAGCCCGGGCGAGGGCGCGGAGCTCTTC
TRBV5-6	-	-	TRBJ2-5	CATLRAGQETQYF	TGTGCCACCTTGAGGGCAGGCCAAGAGACCCAGTACTTC
TRBV4-1	TRBD1	-	TRBJ1-5	CASSQAYGQGVNQPQHF	TGCGCCAGCAGCCAAGCCTACGGACAGGGGGTGAATCAGCCCCAGCATTTT
TRBV5-1	-	-	TRBJ1-2	CASSIQGLGYGYTF	TGCGCCAGCAGCATCCAGGGCCTTGGCTATGGCTACACCTTC
TRBV20-1	-	-	TRBJ1-2	CSALIHSGYTF	TGCAGTGCGCTAATCCATAGTGGCTACACCTTC
TRBV5-1	TRBD1	-	TRBJ1-5	CASSLGGGRGQPQHF	TGCGCCAGCAGCTTGGGAGGGGGCAGGGGTCAGCCCCAGCATTTT